A single sample gave rise to the 8 T cell receptor beta chains below, sequenced in a study of OX40 agonist ivuxolimab in advanced cancers. Profiled with immunoSEQ multiplex PCR; TCRdb holds only in-frame clones, not every one. The sample carries tens of thousands of clones, approximately 79% recorded once. The sample was CD4+ or CD8+ T cells sorted from blood, taken in a trial of the OX40 agonist ivuxolimab. These receptors were taken from an adult with an advanced solid tumor such as melanoma, head and neck, liver or kidney cancer.

V and J are TRBV7-9 and TRBJ2-2; D remains unclear. Germline V gene lookup returns CDR1 SEHNR and CDR2 FQNEAQ (reference sequence). Trimming took off 6 bases at V and 0 bases at J, with 5 bases between the two ends. This CDR3 region has 13 residues. The CDR3 spells CASSAANTGELFF. CDR3 in DNA: TGTGCCAGCAGTGCCGCGAACACCGGGGAGCTGTTTTTT.

This chain connects TRBV27 to TRBJ1-1; D is ambiguous. V was clipped by 7 bases and J by 1 base, with 10 bases between them. CDR3 length: 13 amino acids. CDR1 is MNHEY and CDR2 is SMNVEV in the germline V gene (reference sequence). The CDR3 loop is CASKGLENTEAFF. The CDR3 nucleotides read TGTGCCAGCAAAGGGCTCGAGAACACTGAAGCTTTCTTT.

This chain connects TRBV7-9 to TRBJ2-2; no definite D call. Looked up from germline, CDR1 is SEHNR and CDR2 is FQNEAQ (reference sequence). The germline V and J ends were trimmed by 6 bases and 0 bases, with 2 bases remaining between them. The CDR3 consists of 12 residues. Here the CDR3 DNA reads TGTGCCAGCAGAGCGAACACCGGGGAGCTGTTTTTT. Residues: CASRANTGELFF.

J is TRBJ2-5 and V is TRBV4-1, with a tentative D call TRBD1 (6 bases). The better agreement between TRBJ2-7 and the DNA end casts doubt on the J call. There are 13 residues in the CDR3. From germline, CDR1 is MGHRA and CDR2 YSYEKL. In nucleotides, the CDR3 is TGCGCCAGCAGCCGGACAGAGTCCTACGAGCAGTACTTC. This sequence encodes CASSRTESYEQYF.

This clone has just one count. The chain employs TRBV11-1 and TRBJ1-1, with unresolved D. V lost 1 base and J 4 bases, leaving 10 bases between the germline ends. This CDR3 has 14 amino acids. CDR1 is SGHAT, CDR2 FQDESV, per germline (reference sequence). Written as DNA, the CDR3 is TGTGCCAGCAGCTTAGTATTGTGGGGCACTGAAGCTTTCTTT. Protein product: CASSLVLWGTEAFF.

The chain is built from TRBV5-6 and TRBJ2-7, with D perhaps TRBD1 (5 bases). Trimming shortened V by 0 bases and J by 2 bases, and 9 bases separated the two germline ends. The CDR3 extends over 14 amino acids. The germline CDR1 and CDR2 sequences are SGHDT and YYEEEE. DNA for the CDR3: TGTGCCAGCAGCTTGGGACAGAGCCCCTACGAGCAGTACTTC. Its translation: CASSLGQSPYEQYF.

The chain employs TRBV7-9 and TRBJ2-7; the match to TRBD2 covers 8 bases. Germline V gene lookup returns CDR1 SEHNR and CDR2 FQNEAQ (reference sequence). The CDR3 sequence is 15 residues long. Unmatched junction bases numbered 9, after V lost 5 bases and J lost 3 bases. CDR3 nucleotide sequence: TGTGCCAGCAGCCTAGGGACTAGGCGCTACTACGAGCAGTACTTC. This gives the protein CASSLGTRRYYEQYF. The variable domain in full, with the rest retrieved from reference TRBV7-9 and TRBJ2-7, is DTGVSQNPRHKITKRGQNVTFRCDPISEHNRLYWYRQTLGQGPEFLTYFQNEAQLEKSRLLSDRFSAERPKGSFSTLEIQRTEQGDSAMYLCASSLGTRRYYEQYFGPGTRLTVT.

This chain connects TRBV4-3 to TRBJ2-5; 13 nucleotides agree with TRBD2. CDR1 is LGHNA, CDR2 YSLEER, per germline. This CDR3 has 17 residues. V trimming: 3 bases; J trimming: 0 bases; junction bases outside the gene matches: 4. DNA of the CDR3: TGCGCCAGCAGCCAGGCCGGACTAGCGGGGGACCAAGAGACCCAGTACTTC. Encoded protein: CASSQAGLAGDQETQYF.